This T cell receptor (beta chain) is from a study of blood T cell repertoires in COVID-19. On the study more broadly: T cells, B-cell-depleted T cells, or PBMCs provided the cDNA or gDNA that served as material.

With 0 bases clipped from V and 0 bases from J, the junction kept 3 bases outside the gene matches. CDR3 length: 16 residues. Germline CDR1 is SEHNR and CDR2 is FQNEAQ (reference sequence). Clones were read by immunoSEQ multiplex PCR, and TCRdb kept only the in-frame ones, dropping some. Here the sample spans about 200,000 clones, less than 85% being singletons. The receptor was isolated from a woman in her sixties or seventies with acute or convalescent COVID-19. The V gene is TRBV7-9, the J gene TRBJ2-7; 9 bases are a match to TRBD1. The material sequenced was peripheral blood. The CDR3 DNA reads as TGTGCCAGCAGCTTAGCGTCGGGACAGGGCTCCTACGAGCAGTACTTC. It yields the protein CASSLASGQGSYEQYF.